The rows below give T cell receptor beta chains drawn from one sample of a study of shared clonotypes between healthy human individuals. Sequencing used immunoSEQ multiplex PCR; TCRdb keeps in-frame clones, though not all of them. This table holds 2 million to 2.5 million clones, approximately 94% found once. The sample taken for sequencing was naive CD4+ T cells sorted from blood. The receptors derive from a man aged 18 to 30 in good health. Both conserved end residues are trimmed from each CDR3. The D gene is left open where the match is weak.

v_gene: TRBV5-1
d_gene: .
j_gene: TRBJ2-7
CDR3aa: ASSLAGNSNYEQY

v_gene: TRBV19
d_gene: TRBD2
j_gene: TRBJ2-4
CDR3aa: ASSQAGEKNIQY

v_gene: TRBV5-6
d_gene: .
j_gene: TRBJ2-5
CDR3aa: ASSLFRADETQY

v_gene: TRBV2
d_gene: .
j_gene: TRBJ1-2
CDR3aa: ASRGDGLDYGYT

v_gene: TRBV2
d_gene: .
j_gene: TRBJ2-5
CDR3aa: ASSVIVETQY

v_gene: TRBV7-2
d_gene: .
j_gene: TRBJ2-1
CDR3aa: ASSAGIGGYNEQF

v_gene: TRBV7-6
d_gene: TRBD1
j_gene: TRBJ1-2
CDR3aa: ASSPGQGGYGYT

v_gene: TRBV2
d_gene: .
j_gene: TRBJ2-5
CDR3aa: ASSVGSLAKKQETQY

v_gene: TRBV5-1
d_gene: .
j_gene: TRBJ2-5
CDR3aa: ASSTTRAETQY

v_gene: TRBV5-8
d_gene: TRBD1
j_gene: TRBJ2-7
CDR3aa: ASSLLIGTGYEQY

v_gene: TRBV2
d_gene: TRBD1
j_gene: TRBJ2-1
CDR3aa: ASEEDRDNEQF

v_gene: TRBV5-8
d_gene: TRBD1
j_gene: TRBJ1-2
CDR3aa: ASSLAYWDRGGGYT

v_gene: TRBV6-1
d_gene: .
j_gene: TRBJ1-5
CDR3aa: ASRVQVINQPQH

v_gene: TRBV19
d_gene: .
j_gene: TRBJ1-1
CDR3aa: ASSHRLARELSEAF

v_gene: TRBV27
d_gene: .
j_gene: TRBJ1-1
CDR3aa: ASSPGTVNTEAF

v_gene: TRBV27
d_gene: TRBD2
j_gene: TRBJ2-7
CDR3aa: ASSLGGTYYEQY

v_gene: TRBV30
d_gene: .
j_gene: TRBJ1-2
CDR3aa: AWSEWTLDLYGYT

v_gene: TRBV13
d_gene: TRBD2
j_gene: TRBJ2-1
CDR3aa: ASVTSGGAILNEQF

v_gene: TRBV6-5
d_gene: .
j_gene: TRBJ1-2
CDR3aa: ASRLGSTTDYGYT

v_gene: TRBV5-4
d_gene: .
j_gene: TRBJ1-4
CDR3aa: ASSLNSGGEKLF

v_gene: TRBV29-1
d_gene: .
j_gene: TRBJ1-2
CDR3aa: SVDLNGYT

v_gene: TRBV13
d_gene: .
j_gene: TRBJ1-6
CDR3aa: ASSLAVRGSPLH

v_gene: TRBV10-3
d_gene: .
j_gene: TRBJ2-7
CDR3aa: AISRAQGGSYEQY

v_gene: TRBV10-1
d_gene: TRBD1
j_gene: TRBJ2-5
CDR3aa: ASSPGTGQETQY

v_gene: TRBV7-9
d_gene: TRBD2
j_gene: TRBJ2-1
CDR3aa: ASSRRLAGVHEQF

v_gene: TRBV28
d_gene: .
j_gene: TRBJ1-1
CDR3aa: ASSPRRGEYTEAF

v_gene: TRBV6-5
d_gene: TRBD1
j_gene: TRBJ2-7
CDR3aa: ASSSGGSEQY

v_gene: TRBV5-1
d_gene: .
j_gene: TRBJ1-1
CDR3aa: ASSLSGGNTEAF

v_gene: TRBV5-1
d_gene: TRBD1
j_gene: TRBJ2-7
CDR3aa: ASSNRQGASYEQY

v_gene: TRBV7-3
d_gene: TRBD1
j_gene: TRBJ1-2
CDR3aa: ASSPGGQGYYGYT

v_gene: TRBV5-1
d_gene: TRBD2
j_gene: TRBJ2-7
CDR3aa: ASSLLPSGSSYEQY

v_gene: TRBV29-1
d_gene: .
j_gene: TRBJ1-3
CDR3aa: SVERGNTIY